This T cell receptor beta chain appears in the sequencing data of a study of blood T cells in healthy people across ages (dated by TCRdb to about 2015). Regarding the complete study: In model experiments, roughly one uniquely barcoded TCR beta cDNA molecule per two T cells was captured by template switching. Using deep sequencing normalized with unique cDNA molecular identifiers, the study measured how TCR beta repertoire diversity changes with age. The donors were divided into four age groups: young (average 16 years), middle-aged (approximately 39), aged (approximately 62) and long-lived (roughly 82). To avoid experimental bias, donors of different ages were distributed randomly across sequencing lanes. For two donors (one aged 18 to 30 and one aged 80 or older), the study analyzed two additional independent replicas of 1 million unique cDNA reads from the same blood draw.

Library preparation was by 5' RACE. Sequenced using an Illumina HiSeq 2500. The second PCR ran for about 6 to 12 cycles and used a J-beta primer mix along with a sample-barcoded 5' primer. A unique molecular identifier was introduced onto each TCR beta cDNA molecule by a template-switch 5' adaptor carrying 12 random nucleotides. Each sample yielded at least 3 million CDR3-containing paired-end reads. All of the RNA was converted into first-strand cDNA using the Mint cDNA synthesis kit, with a TRBC-specific oligonucleotide serving as the primer. All cDNA was treated with uracil-DNA glycosylase and then went through a first 18-cycle PCR with the universal primers M1SS and BC2_uni_R. Under the source paper's analysis protocol: Normalization of each sample was performed by random selection of 1 million high-quality reads, each carrying a distinct molecular identifier. Instead of being binned into consensus sequences, reads that shared molecular identifiers were thrown out. MiTCR, run with a Q25 quality threshold and the strictest error-elimination algorithm, handled CDR3 identification, clonotype clustering and error correction. Lower-bound total TCR beta diversity was estimated with a nonparametric unseen species model using Euler transformation. TCRdb cleaned the public reads at Q25 with fastp, built clones with MiXCR and kept in-frame beta chains. Rows with a matching CDR3 protein are joined into one entry that keeps the most common DNA and genes. What appears here as the V and J calls and clone size reflects TCRdb's work, not the paper's. Here the sample has 700,000 to 1,000,000 distinct CDR3 sequences; under 45% occur a single time. About a fifth of the sample goes to the ten largest clones.

CDR3 length: 15 amino acids, cysteine to phenylalanine. The sequence is cut down to CDR3 DNA, 45 bases in frame from base 1. The germline V gene supplies CDR1 SGHRS and CDR2 YFSETQ. V was cut back by 4 bases and J by 0 bases, leaving a gap of 14 bases between them. Donors were around 37 systemically healthy Caucasian individuals from Russia aged roughly 6 to 90 years. Ten milliliters of peripheral blood were drawn from each donor into EDTA-treated Vacutainer tubes. Ficoll-Paque density-gradient centrifugation was used to isolate PBMCs, with at least 6.5 million per sample. Trizol reagent was used to extract total RNA from PBMCs, with at least 5 micrograms per sample. The percentages of naive CD45RAhigh/CD27high T cells were determined by flow cytometry on a PBMC aliquot from every donor. Only a few counts were recorded for this clonotype. Its antigen is currently not known. Within one base of it there is no much larger clone, and no base qualities were kept.

What the work shows at the level of the full study, not this receptor alone: Observed TCR beta diversity per million T cells fell roughly linearly with age, and a significant reduction was already apparent by age approximately 40. The percentage of naive T cells measured by flow cytometry correlated strongly with observed TCR beta diversity. Because donor CMV infection status was unknown, age-related changes in expanded clonotypes were potentially confounded. Conclusive comparison of naive and antigen-experienced compartments was prevented by the profiling of bulk unsorted PBMCs. Estimates of total diversity from one million sequenced T cells were regarded as lower bounds and underestimates. The long-lived group showed more naive CD4+ T cells, fewer expanded clones and increased TCR diversity than the aged group, suggesting age selection.

The TCR was taken from a man aged 55-75 years in good health. What was sequenced was blood. This chain joins TRBV5-1 to TRBJ2-7; TRBD2 is a weak D gene call, 5 bases matching. Here is the DNA: TGCGCCAGCAGCCCGGGGTCGAGGGACTCCTACGAGCAGTACTTC. It translates to CASSPGSRDSYEQYF.